One and the same sample provided the 9 T cell receptor beta chains below, sequenced in a study of blood T cell repertoires in COVID-19. Some clones are missing from TCRdb's copy, which holds only in-frame ones; the method was immunoSEQ multiplex PCR. The sample shows a few hundred thousand clones, roughly 81% of them seen only once. Material: PBMCs or T cells enriched from blood (not recorded which). The receptors shown here come from a woman in her forties or fifties who had been exposed to COVID-19.

V and J are TRBV5-6 and TRBJ1-1, with unresolved D. The germline gives CDR1 SGHDT, CDR2 YYEEEE. V lost 1 base, J lost 1 base, and 8 bases lay in between. The CDR3 is 14 residues long. DNA of the CDR3: TGTGCCAGCAGCTTGTTGGGCCCGAACACTGAAGCTTTCTTT. This translates into CASSLLGPNTEAFF.

The chain links TRBV29-1 to TRBJ2-5; TRBD1 matches at 8 bases. With V trimmed by 2 bases and J by 3 bases, 5 bases remained unmatched. The germline CDR1 and CDR2 sequences are SQVTM and ANQGSEA. This CDR3 region has 14 residues. This chain's CDR3 is CSVEPKDREETQYF. CDR3 DNA: TGCAGCGTTGAACCCAAGGACAGGGAAGAGACCCAGTACTTC. The entire variable domain, with the rest obtained from reference TRBV29-1 and TRBJ2-5, is as follows: SAVISQKPSRDICQRGTSLTIQCQVDSQVTMMFWYRQQPGQSLTLIATANQGSEATYESGFVIDKFPISRPNLTFSTLTVSNMSPEDSSIYLCSVEPKDREETQYFGPGTRLLVL.

This clone was picked up a small number of times. CDR3 loop: CASSMRGEKLFF. In DNA, the CDR3 is TGTGCCAGTAGTATGCGCGGTGAAAAACTGTTTTTT. The genes are TRBV19 and TRBJ1-4; D is unclear. The length of the CDR3 is 12 residues. V lost 3 bases and J lost 7, with 6 bases in between. Germline V gene lookup returns CDR1 LNHDA and CDR2 SQIVND (reference sequence). The variable domain in full, with the rest retrieved from reference TRBV19 and TRBJ1-4, is DGGITQSPKYLFRKEGQNVTLSCEQNLNHDAMYWYRQDPGQGLRLIYYSQIVNDFQKGDIAEGYSVSREKKESFPLTVTSAQKNPTAFYLCASSMRGEKLFFGSGTQLSVL.

The genes are TRBV6-5 and TRBJ1-3; D remains unclear. V lost 10 bases to trimming and J lost 0 bases, with 10 bases between them. Germline CDR1 and CDR2: MNHEY and SVGAGI. This CDR3 region has 13 residues. The CDR3 loop is CATRLGSGNTIYF. The CDR3 DNA is TGTGCCACCCGACTTGGCTCTGGAAACACCATATATTTT.

The rearrangement uses TRBV5-1 and TRBJ2-7; perhaps TRBD1 as D (6 bases). Germline V gene lookup returns CDR1 SGHRS and CDR2 YFSETQ. V was clipped by 0 bases and J by 5 bases, with 12 bases between them. The CDR3 is made up of 14 amino acids. CDR3 residues: CASSLAGQGNEQYF. CDR3 bases: TGCGCCAGCAGCTTGGCCGGGCAGGGGAACGAGCAGTACTTC.

The rearrangement uses TRBV2 and TRBJ1-2; D may be TRBD1 (5 bases). The CDR3 contains 16 residues. Germline CDR1 SNHLY, CDR2 FYNNEI. Between the trimmed V and J ends, which lost 4 bases and 0 bases, there was a span of 15 bases. In DNA form, the CDR3 reads TGTGCCAGCAGTGGTGGCAGGGAGGGTTCTAACTATGGCTACACCTTC. This codes for CASSGGREGSNYGYTF.

This chain joins TRBV15 and TRBJ1-3, with D tentatively TRBD1 (6 bases). The V end lost 3 bases, the J end lost 4 bases, and 13 bases lay between the germline ends. Looked up from germline, CDR1 is LNHNV and CDR2 is YYDKDF (reference sequence). The CDR3 has 15 amino acids. For the CDR3, the DNA is TGTGCCACCAGCAGGGAAGGGGGAACGGGAAACACCATATATTTT. Protein sequence: CATSREGGTGNTIYF.

As to this clone: Other DNA sequences in the same sample also yield this CDR3. The rearrangement joins TRBV9 to TRBJ1-2; D uncertain. The V end was cut by 4 bases, the J end by 8 bases, with 9 bases between. The CDR3 length is 11 residues. Per germline, CDR1 SGDLS and CDR2 YYNGEE. The CDR3 DNA sequence: TGTGCCAGCAGCTCCAGAGGAGGCTACACCTTC. Residues: CASSSRGGYTF. The variable domain in full, with the rest retrieved from reference TRBV9 and TRBJ1-2, is DSGVTQTPKHLITATGQRVTLRCSPRSGDLSVYWYQQSLDQGLQFLIQYYNGEERAKGNILERFSAQQFPDLHSELNLSSLELGDSALYFCASSSRGGYTFGSGTRLTVV.

This rearrangement joins TRBV24-1 to TRBJ2-2, with 10 bases lining up with TRBD1. Germline lookup yields CDR1 KGHDR and CDR2 SFDVKD. J gave up 6 bases and V 3 bases, and 9 bases lay outside the gene matches. The CDR3 sequence is 17 residues long. This CDR3 is CATSDPQPGQGSGELFF. The CDR3 nucleotides read TGTGCCACCAGTGATCCTCAACCGGGACAGGGGTCCGGGGAGCTGTTTTTT.